A selection of T cell receptor beta chains follows, all from one sample in a study of T cells in Graves' hyperthyroidism and ophthalmopathy. TCRdb reprocessed the multiplex PCR reads with MiXCR, giving one entry per CDR3 protein. The repertoire holds around 600,000 distinct CDR3 sequences, with approximately 14% as singletons. Specimen: blood. The origin of the receptors is a woman between 50 and 59 years old with Graves' ophthalmopathy. Both conserved end residues are part of each CDR3. Each record gives: J gene, D gene, V gene, clone size, CDR3 DNA, CDR3 protein. A D gene is named only where the DNA matches it firmly. Clone sizes are given selectively: once, few, many, or a class where the clone is expanded.

TRBJ2-1,TRBD2,TRBV28,many,TGTGCCAGCAGTTTATATCCTAGCGGGAGGGGTGAGCAGTTCTTC,CASSLYPSGRGEQFF
TRBJ2-7,TRBD2,TRBV9,many,TGTGCCAGCAGCGTAGCGTCTAGCGGGGCCTACGAGCAGTACTTC,CASSVASSGAYEQYF
TRBJ2-7,.,TRBV5-1,many,TGCGCCAGCAGCTCTGACTATCGGGCCTACGAGCAGTACTTC,CASSSDYRAYEQYF
TRBJ1-1,.,TRBV6-1,many,TGTGCCAGCAGTAGGGGTGCTGAAGCTTTCTTT,CASSRGAEAFF
TRBJ1-1,.,TRBV20-1,many,TGCAGTGCTAGGCAGGGGAGGTCTGAAGCTTTCTTT,CSARQGRSEAFF
TRBJ2-7,TRBD1,TRBV7-9,.,TGTGCCAGCAGCGTGGGACAGGCCACCTCCTACGAGCAGTACTTC,CASSVGQATSYEQYF
TRBJ2-7,.,TRBV15,few,TGTGCCACCCAAAAAGACAGAGCACTCTACGAGCAGTACTTC,CATQKDRALYEQYF
TRBJ2-7,.,TRBV6-2/TRBV6-3,many,TGTGCCACCAAAGACGACTCCTACGAGCAGTACTTC,CATKDDSYEQYF
TRBJ2-7,.,TRBV11-2,many,TGTGCCAGCAGCTTAAGTTTAGCGGCCGGCTCCTACGAGCAGTACTTC,CASSLSLAAGSYEQYF
TRBJ1-2,.,TRBV15,few,TGTGCCACCAGCATGGGTGACAGGAGGGACTATGGCTACACCTTC,CATSMGDRRDYGYTF
TRBJ2-5,.,TRBV7-3,many,TGTGCCAGCAGCTTGGCCCCGGGACAAGAAGAGACCCAGTACTTC,CASSLAPGQEETQYF
TRBJ2-3,TRBD2,TRBV28,many,TGTGCCAGCAGTTTACGGCGGGGGGGGGATACGCAGTATTTT,CASSLRRGGDTQYF
TRBJ2-2,.,TRBV6-2/TRBV6-3,many,TGTGCCAGCAGTTACTCCGTTAAAGGAAGGGAGCTGTTTTTT,CASSYSVKGRELFF
TRBJ2-6,TRBD1,TRBV10-3,.,TGTGCCAGCCGGGACAGGGTAACCGGGGCCAACGTCCTGACTTTC,CASRDRVTGANVLTF
TRBJ2-3,TRBD2,TRBV28,many,TGTGCCAGCAGTTTCCACTCCGGGACTAGCGGGTTTAGCACAGATACGCAGTATTTT,CASSFHSGTSGFSTDTQYF
TRBJ1-2,.,TRBV28,many,TGTGCCAGCAGCCCCGAACAGAGCAACTATGGCTACACCTTC,CASSPEQSNYGYTF
TRBJ2-1,.,TRBV27,few,TGTGCCAGCAGTTTATTAGGATTCGGTCTGTTCTTC,CASSLLGFGLFF
TRBJ2-2,.,TRBV7-2,.,TGTGCCAGCAGCTTAGTAGGGAGTACCGGGGAGCTGTTTTTT,CASSLVGSTGELFF
TRBJ2-3,TRBD2,TRBV7-9,many,TGTGCCAGCAGCCCTGTGGCGGGAGGTCTGACGGATACGCAGTATTTT,CASSPVAGGLTDTQYF
TRBJ2-2,TRBD2,TRBV30,few,TGTGCCTGGAGTGTGACACGGGAGGGCCACATCGGGGAGCTGTTTTTT,CAWSVTREGHIGELFF
TRBJ1-5,.,TRBV5-1,few,TGCGCCAGCAGCCCATCCAGGGGTCAGCCCCAGCATTTT,CASSPSRGQPQHF
TRBJ2-3,.,TRBV7-3,many,TGTGCCAGCAGCTTAGGGGGACGGACCTTAACAGATACGCAGTATTTT,CASSLGGRTLTDTQYF
TRBJ2-2,.,TRBV7-9,few,TGTGCCAGCAGCCTTAGTCTTACTAACACCGGGGAGCTGTTTTTT,CASSLSLTNTGELFF